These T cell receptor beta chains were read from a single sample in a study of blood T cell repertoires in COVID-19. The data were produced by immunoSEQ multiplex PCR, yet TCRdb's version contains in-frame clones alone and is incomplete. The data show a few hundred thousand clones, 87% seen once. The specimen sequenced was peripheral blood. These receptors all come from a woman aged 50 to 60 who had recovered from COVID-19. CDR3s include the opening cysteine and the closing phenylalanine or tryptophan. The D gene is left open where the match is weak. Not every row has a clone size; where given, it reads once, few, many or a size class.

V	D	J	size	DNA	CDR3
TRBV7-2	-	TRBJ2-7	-	TGTGCCAGTGCAGGGGTTCGGAACGAGCAGTACTTC	CASAGVRNEQYF
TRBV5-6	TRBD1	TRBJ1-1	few	TGTGCCAGCAGCAGGACAGGGGGCGGCGTGACTGAAGCTTTCTTT	CASSRTGGGVTEAFF
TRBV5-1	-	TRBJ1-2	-	TGCGCCAGCAGCTTGGCCGGGACTCCGGAGGTGGAGAGCTATGGCTACACCTTC	CASSLAGTPEVESYGYTF
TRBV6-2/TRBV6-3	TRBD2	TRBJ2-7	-	TGTGCCAGCAGTTACTGGCTAGCGGACCCCTCCTACGAGCAGTACTTC	CASSYWLADPSYEQYF
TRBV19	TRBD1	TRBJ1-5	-	TGTGCCAGTAGTATAAAAACAGGGGCTCAGCCCCAGCATTTT	CASSIKTGAQPQHF
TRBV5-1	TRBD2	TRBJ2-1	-	TGCGCCAGCAGTTTGGGGACTAGCGGAAGGACAGAGGAGCAGTTCTTC	CASSLGTSGRTEEQFF
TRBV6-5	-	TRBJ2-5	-	TGTGCCAGCAGCTCTGGCAGGGGCCAGACCCAGTACTTC	CASSSGRGQTQYF
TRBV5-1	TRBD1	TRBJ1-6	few	TGCGCCAGCAGAGATGACAGGGGTGCGAATTCACCCCTCCACTTT	CASRDDRGANSPLHF
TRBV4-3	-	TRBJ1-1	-	TGCGCCAGCAGCCCCGGGACAATAAACACTGAAGCTTTCTTT	CASSPGTINTEAFF
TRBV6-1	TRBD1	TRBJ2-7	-	TGTGCCAGCAGTGAAGTTGACAGGGGGCGTCTCTACGAGCAGTACTTC	CASSEVDRGRLYEQYF
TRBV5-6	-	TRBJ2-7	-	TGTGCCAGCAGCTTTAGTCGACGGAGCTCCTACGAGCAGTACTTC	CASSFSRRSSYEQYF
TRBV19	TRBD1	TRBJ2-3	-	TGTGCCAGTAGTATAGATCTAGAAGGGGGCGGCGTTCCGTATTTT	CASSIDLEGGGVPYF
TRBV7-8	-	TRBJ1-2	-	TGTGCCAGCAGCTTAGCCCGGACATGGAATGGCTACACCTTC	CASSLARTWNGYTF
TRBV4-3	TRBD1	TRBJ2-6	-	TGCGCCAGCAGCCGAGCCGGGACAGGCACCTCTGGGGCCAACGTCCTGACTTTC	CASSRAGTGTSGANVLTF
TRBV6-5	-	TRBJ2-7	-	TGTGCCAGCAGCCCGACGGACTCGTACGAGCAGTACTTC	CASSPTDSYEQYF
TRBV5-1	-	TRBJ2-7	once	TGCGCCAGCAGCCGGGAGTCCGGGTTCTCCTACGAGCAGTACTTC	CASSRESGFSYEQYF
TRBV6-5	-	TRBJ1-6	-	TGTGCCAGCAGGCGCACCCAGACAGTCGATTCACCCCTCCACTTT	CASRRTQTVDSPLHF
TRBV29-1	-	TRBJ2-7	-	TGCAGCGTTGCCGAGGCCTACGAGCAGTACTTC	CSVAEAYEQYF
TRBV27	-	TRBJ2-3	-	TGTGCCAGCAGTTTATCAGTAAGGAGGGTAACAGATACGCAGTATTTT	CASSLSVRRVTDTQYF
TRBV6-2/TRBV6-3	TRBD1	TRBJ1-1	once	TGTGCCAGCAGTCGACAGGGGGCCACTGAAGCTTTCTTT	CASSRQGATEAFF
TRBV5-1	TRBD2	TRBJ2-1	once	TGCGCCAGCAGCTTGGCCGTACTAGCGGGGGTTTCTGAGCAGTTCTTC	CASSLAVLAGVSEQFF
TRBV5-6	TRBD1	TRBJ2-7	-	TGTGCCAGCAGCCCGGGACAGGGGGACTACGAGCAGTACTTC	CASSPGQGDYEQYF
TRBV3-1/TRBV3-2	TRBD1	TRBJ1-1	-	TGTGCCAGCAGCCGCCCGGCGGGGACAGGGAGGAACACTGAAGCTTTCTTT	CASSRPAGTGRNTEAFF
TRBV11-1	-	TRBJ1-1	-	TGTGCCAGCAGCTTAGCCATGAACACTGAAGCTTTCTTT	CASSLAMNTEAFF
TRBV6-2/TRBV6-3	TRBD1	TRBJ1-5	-	TGTGCCAGCAGTTATCTCCCTTTGGGACAGGGCAATCAGCCCCAGCATTTT	CASSYLPLGQGNQPQHF
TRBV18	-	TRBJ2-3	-	TGTGCCAGCTCACCAATATCGGGGTCTTTCACAGATACGCAGTATTTT	CASSPISGSFTDTQYF
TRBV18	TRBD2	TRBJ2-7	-	TGTGCCAGCTCCCGAACGAGCGGGAGCGACGAGCAGTACTTC	CASSRTSGSDEQYF
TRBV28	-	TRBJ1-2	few	TGTGCCAGCAGTCTCCCAGGGGGCTACACCTTC	CASSLPGGYTF
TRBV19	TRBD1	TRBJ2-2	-	TGTGCCAGTAGTATCGCTGGTCCGGGACAGGGTGCCGGGGAGCTGTTTTTT	CASSIAGPGQGAGELFF
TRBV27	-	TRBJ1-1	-	TGTGCCAGCAGTTTTCAGGGGATGAACACTGAAGCTTTCTTT	CASSFQGMNTEAFF
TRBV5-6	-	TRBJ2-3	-	TGTGCCAGCAGCCTTACTAGGAGGGGTAGCACAGATACGCAGTATTTT	CASSLTRRGSTDTQYF
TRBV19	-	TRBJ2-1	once	TGTGCCAGTAGTATGGAAGACTACTTCGGTGAGCAGTTCTTC	CASSMEDYFGEQFF